Each of the 11 T cell receptor beta chains below was sequenced from the same sample in a study of vaccination effects on CD4 cells after COVID-19. For these TCRs, the target antigens are not known. Assay used: immunoSEQ multiplex PCR; TCRdb lists only in-frame clones, some missing. The table has tens of thousands of clones, about three quarters seen once; the top ten hold 12%. Expansion with viral peptide pools was applied to antigen-specific CD4+ T cells by the ViraFEST assay prior to sequencing. Subsequent to a culture period of about ten days, CD4+ T cells were isolated. The material sequenced was CD4+ T cells from PBMCs cultured with HCoV-229E spike peptides, taken before COVID-19 vaccination. Receptor source: a human donor who received a COVID-19 vaccine.

The chain links TRBV18 to TRBJ1-1; 9 nucleotides agree with TRBD1. Germline CDR1 KGHSH, CDR2 LQKENI. V was pared by 3 bases and J by 1 base, with 6 bases of the junction left unmatched. The CDR3 consists of 16 residues. CDR3 loop: CASSPPGQGPNTEAFF. CDR3 sequence (DNA): TGTGCCAGCTCACCGCCGGGACAGGGCCCGAACACTGAAGCTTTCTTT.

The chain is built from TRBV11-2 and TRBJ2-1; D not certain. From germline, CDR1 is SGHAT and CDR2 FQNNGV. Deletions cut 5 bases from V and 1 base from J, with 18 bases between. There are 17 residues in the CDR3. The CDR3 DNA is TGTGCCAGCAGCCGCCTCTATATGGAACAGTCCTACAATGAGCAGTTCTTC. Residues: CASSRLYMEQSYNEQFF. Complete variable domain (other parts from reference TRBV11-2 and TRBJ2-1): EAGVAQSPRYKIIEKRQSVAFWCNPISGHATLYWYQQILGQGPKLLIQFQNNGVVDDSQLPKDRFSAERLKGVDSTLKIQPAKLEDSAVYLCASSRLYMEQSYNEQFFGPGTRLTVL.

The genes are TRBV7-9 and TRBJ2-1, with 9 bases identical to TRBD2. The trim removed 0 bases at V and 7 bases at J, leaving 7 bases unmatched. Germline V gives CDR1 SEHNR, CDR2 FQNEAQ (reference sequence). The CDR3 contains 16 residues. CDR3 sequence (DNA): TGTGCCAGCAGCTTAGCTAGCGGGAGTTTTAGTAATGAGCAGTTCTTC. As protein: CASSLASGSFSNEQFF. The variable domain in full, completed from reference TRBV7-9 and TRBJ2-1, reads DTGVSQNPRHKITKRGQNVTFRCDPISEHNRLYWYRQTLGQGPEFLTYFQNEAQLEKSRLLSDRFSAERPKGSFSTLEIQRTEQGDSAMYLCASSLASGSFSNEQFFGPGTRLTVL.

The chain employs TRBV14 and TRBJ2-5, with 8 bases lining up with TRBD1. Germline CDR1 reads SGHDN; CDR2 reads FVKESK. This CDR3 has 15 amino acids. J gave up 6 bases and V 3 bases, and 9 bases lay outside the gene matches. CDR3 bases: TGTGCCAGCAGCCAGGGTTCAGGGGGCTTGAAGACCCAGTACTTC. This codes for CASSQGSGGLKTQYF.

The V gene is TRBV25-1, the J gene TRBJ2-7; D ambiguous. The germline V gene encodes CDR1 MGHDK and CDR2 SYGVNS. The CDR3 is made up of 13 amino acids. Trimming left V 2 bases short and J 1 base short, with 6 bases between. CDR3 sequence reads: CASSEGESYEQYF. The CDR3 region has the DNA TGTGCCAGCAGTGAAGGGGAATCCTACGAGCAGTACTTC.

The chain employs TRBV6-5 and TRBJ2-7; 10 nucleotides line up with TRBD2. The V and J ends lost 6 bases and 0 bases, in that order; junction bases with no gene match: 5. The CDR3 has 15 residues. In germline, CDR1 is MNHEY, CDR2 SVGAGI. The CDR3 DNA reads TGTGCCAGCAGGACCGTAGCGGGAGGCTCCTACGAGCAGTACTTC. It encodes CASRTVAGGSYEQYF.

The chain carries TRBV4-1 and TRBJ2-1, with 9 nucleotides matching TRBD2. This CDR3 region has 16 residues. From germline, CDR1 is MGHRA and CDR2 YSYEKL. Germline trimming cut 0 bases from V and 10 bases from J; bases unmatched to any gene: 10. CDR3 sequence (DNA): TGCGCCAGCAGCCAAGATAGCCTAGCGGGGATAGAAGAGCAGTTCTTC. It encodes CASSQDSLAGIEEQFF.

The V and J genes are TRBV11-2 and TRBJ2-7; TRBD1 or TRBD2 may be the D gene (6 bases each). The germline V and J ends were trimmed by 7 bases and 5 bases, with 15 bases remaining between them. The CDR3 extends over 13 amino acids. CDR1 is SGHAT, CDR2 FQNNGV, per germline. The CDR3 spells CASTKSRGHEQYF. DNA for the CDR3: TGTGCCAGCACCAAAAGCCGGGGGCACGAGCAGTACTTC.

The chain has TRBV2 and TRBJ1-5, with D possibly being TRBD1 (5 bases). The CDR3 is made up of 13 amino acids. Germline V gene data show CDR1 as SNHLY and CDR2 as FYNNEI. The V end was cut by 9 bases, the J end by 1 base, with 10 bases between. CDR3 protein: CASFRDSNQPQHF. In DNA form, the CDR3 reads TGTGCCAGTTTCCGGGACAGCAATCAGCCCCAGCATTTT.

The chain has TRBV6-5 and TRBJ1-5; no clear D gene. V lost 5 bases and J 2 bases, leaving 10 bases between the germline ends. There are 14 residues in the CDR3. In germline, CDR1 is MNHEY, CDR2 SVGAGI. Here the CDR3 DNA reads TGTGCCAGCAGTAAGCCCGGGGGCAATCAGCCCCAGCATTTT. It encodes CASSKPGGNQPQHF.

This clone was seen a handful of times. The chain links TRBV25-1 to TRBJ1-6, with 9 bases lining up with TRBD1. Germline V gene lookup returns CDR1 MGHDK and CDR2 SYGVNS. CDR3 length equals 15 residues. With V trimmed by 6 bases and J by 7 bases, 7 bases remained unmatched. The CDR3 DNA follows: TGTGCCAGCAGCACCACCGGGACAGGGAATTCACCCCTCCACTTT. This codes for CASSTTGTGNSPLHF.